This paragraph reports one T cell receptor (beta chain). Antigen: not known. This specimen comes from a study of T cell responses to AZD1222 COVID-19 vaccine. Produced via immunoSEQ multiplex PCR; TCRdb's table is partial and in-frame only. The top ten hold about 4.7% of the sample, which has 150,000 or so clones, 80% to 90% seen once. Study observations and caveats: Only a handful of AZD1222 recipients tested seropositive at baseline. Clonal diversity was possibly underestimated, and white British individuals and females predominated among donors. Repertoire sampling occurred only after the peak T cell response.

This CDR3 has 15 residues. The V gene's germline CDR1 is SGHNT and CDR2 YYREEE (reference sequence). Trimming at V came to 4 bases and at J to 0 bases, leaving 5 bases not matched to a gene. The sample was peripheral blood, taken on day 0 of AZD1222 vaccination. This TCR came from an adult in good health. The chain links TRBV5-4 to TRBJ2-7, with 9 positions matching TRBD2. CDR3 bases: TGTGCCAGCAGCCGGACTAGCGCCAGCTCCTACGAGCAGTACTTC. Its protein product is CASSRTSASSYEQYF.